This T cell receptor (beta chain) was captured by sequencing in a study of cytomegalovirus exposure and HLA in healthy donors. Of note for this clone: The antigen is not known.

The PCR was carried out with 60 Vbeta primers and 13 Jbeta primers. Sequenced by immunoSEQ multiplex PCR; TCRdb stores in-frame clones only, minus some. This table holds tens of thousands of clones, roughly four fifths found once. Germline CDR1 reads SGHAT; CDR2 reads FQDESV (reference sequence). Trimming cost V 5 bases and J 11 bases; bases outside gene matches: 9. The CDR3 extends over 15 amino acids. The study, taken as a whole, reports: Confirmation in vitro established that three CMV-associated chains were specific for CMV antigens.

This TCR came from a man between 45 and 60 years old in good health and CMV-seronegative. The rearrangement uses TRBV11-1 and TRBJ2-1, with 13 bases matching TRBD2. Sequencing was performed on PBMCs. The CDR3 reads CASSVTGTSGIKQFF. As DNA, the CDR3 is TGTGCCAGCAGCGTAACCGGGACTAGCGGGATCAAGCAGTTCTTC.